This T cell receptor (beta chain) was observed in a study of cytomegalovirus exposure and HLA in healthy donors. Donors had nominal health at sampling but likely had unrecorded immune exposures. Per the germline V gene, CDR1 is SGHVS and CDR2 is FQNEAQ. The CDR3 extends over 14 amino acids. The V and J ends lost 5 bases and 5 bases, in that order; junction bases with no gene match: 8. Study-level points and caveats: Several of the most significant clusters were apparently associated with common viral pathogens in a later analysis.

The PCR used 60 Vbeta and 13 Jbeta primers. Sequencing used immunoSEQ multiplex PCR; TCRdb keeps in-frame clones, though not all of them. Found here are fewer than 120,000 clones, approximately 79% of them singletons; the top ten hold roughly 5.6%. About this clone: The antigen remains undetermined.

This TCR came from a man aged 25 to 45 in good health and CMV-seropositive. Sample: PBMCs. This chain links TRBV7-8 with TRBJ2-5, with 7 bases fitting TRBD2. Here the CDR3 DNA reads TGTGCCAGCAGCCCGGCCCGGGGAGGGGAGACCCAGTACTTC. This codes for CASSPARGGETQYF.